Included here is one TCR beta chain sequence, with context. What it binds is not known. The entry originates in a study of Ad26.COV2.S vaccination and SARS-CoV-2 variants. Overall study findings and caveats: Measurements of TCR breadth and depth may have given underestimates of the total T cell responses. The study found similar non-spike TCR breadth in vaccine and placebo recipients. The authors reported substantial breadth in spike-specific CD8+ and CD4+ T cell responses after vaccination.

Data came from immunoSEQ multiplex PCR; TCRdb stores just in-frame clones and leaves some out. Here the sample spans 350,000 to 450,000 clones, 92% being singletons. Trimming left V 11 bases short and J 6 bases short, with 22 bases between. Germline V gene sequence: CDR1 SNHLY, CDR2 FYNNEI. The CDR3 spans 14 residues. This specimen was peripheral blood, taken after recovery from COVID-19. The TCR originated in a human donor who had recovered from COVID-19. The chain carries TRBV2 and TRBJ1-1; TRBD1 is a possible D gene (6 bases). The CDR3 spells CAAGEGRGAAEAFF. DNA of the CDR3: TGTGCCGCCGGGGAGGGCAGGGGCGCAGCTGAAGCTTTCTTT.